The source of this T cell receptor beta chain is a study of patients and donors after allogeneic stem cell transplantation. TCRdb reprocessed the RT-PCR reads with MiXCR, giving one entry per CDR3 protein. The sample contains roughly 880,000 distinct CDR3 sequences, roughly 17% of which appear only once. V lost 6 bases and J lost 4, with 12 bases in between. This CDR3 is 13 amino acids long. The germline V gene has CDR1 SEHNR and CDR2 FQNEAQ (reference sequence). Sequenced: blood, either unsorted or a sorted T cell fraction (not recorded which). The chain couples TRBV7-9 to TRBJ1-2; D uncertain. This TCR was sampled from a human donor who was either an allogeneic HSCT recipient or a stem cell or donor lymphocyte infusion donor (not recorded which). It is not recorded whose cells these are; they may come from a transplant donor. CDR3 amino acids: CASSSISSYGYTF. CDR3 coding DNA: TGTGCCAGCAGTTCTATTTCCTCCTATGGCTACACCTTC.